Presented here are 13 T cell receptor beta chains from one specimen sequenced in a study of blood T cell repertoires in COVID-19. TCRdb's table, derived via immunoSEQ multiplex PCR, lists solely in-frame clones and lacks some. The table has under 70,000 clones, around 90% seen once; the top ten hold about 13%. Material for sequencing was peripheral blood. The receptors here all came from a man in his sixties with active COVID-19.

The chain is built from TRBV11-2 and TRBJ2-1, with D uncertain. Trimming took off 2 bases at V and 6 bases at J, with 17 bases between the two ends. Germline loops: CDR1 SGHAT, CDR2 FQNNGV. The CDR3 totals 16 residues. The CDR3 loop is CASSLPIWASINEQFF. CDR3 bases: TGTGCCAGCAGCTTACCCATATGGGCATCCATCAATGAGCAGTTCTTC.

This clone has only one observation. The gene calls are TRBV7-6 and TRBJ2-3; tentatively, D is TRBD1 (5 bases). V was trimmed by 2 bases and J by 5 bases, leaving 20 bases between them. The CDR3 consists of 17 residues. Germline CDR1 is SGHVS and CDR2 is FNYEAQ. The CDR3 here is CASSLIAGKSGLDTQYF. CDR3 DNA: TGTGCCAGCAGCTTAATTGCAGGGAAGAGTGGATTAGATACGCAGTATTTT.

The J gene is TRBJ1-2, the V gene TRBV5-1, with unresolved D. This CDR3 has 14 residues. The V gene's germline CDR1 is SGHRS and CDR2 YFSETQ. V lost 0 bases and J lost 4, with 10 bases in between. CDR3 DNA: TGCGCCAGCAGCTTGGCCGGCACAGCCTATGGCTACACCTTC. Encoded protein: CASSLAGTAYGYTF.

This chain uses TRBV15 with TRBJ2-3; 11 bases fit TRBD2. Germline assignment: CDR1 LNHNV and CDR2 YYDKDF (reference sequence). V dropped 3 bases and J dropped 2; count of bases not matched to a gene: 1. This CDR3 is 15 amino acids long. CDR3 nucleotide sequence: TGTGCCACCAGCAGTAGCGGGAGGGCCACAGATACGCAGTATTTT. Translating gives CATSSSGRATDTQYF.

The rearrangement joins TRBV19 to TRBJ1-5; maybe TRBD1 (5 bases). In germline, CDR1 is LNHDA, CDR2 SQIVND (reference sequence). This CDR3 region has 20 residues. V was pared by 7 bases and J by 0 bases, with 28 bases between. The CDR3: CASTMNRAQTEGNSNQPQHF. In DNA form, the CDR3 reads TGTGCCAGTACTATGAATCGGGCTCAGACGGAGGGGAATAGCAATCAGCCCCAGCATTTT.

This sequence joins TRBV7-8 and TRBJ2-1, with TRBD2 matching 12 bases. V lost 5 bases and J lost 2; bases outside the gene matches: 1. This CDR3 is built from 15 residues. Looked up from germline, CDR1 is SGHVS and CDR2 is FQNEAQ. CDR3 amino acids: CASSTSGGTYNEQFF. The CDR3, as DNA: TGTGCCAGCAGCACTAGCGGGGGGACCTACAATGAGCAGTTCTTC. Based on the CDR3 plus reference TRBV7-8 and TRBJ2-1, the full variable domain is GAGVSQSPRYKVAKRGQDVALRCDPISGHVSLFWYQQALGQGPEFLTYFQNEAQLDKSGLPSDRFFAERPEGSVSTLKIQRTQQEDSAVYLCASSTSGGTYNEQFFGPGTRLTVL.

In its sample, this clone was seen once. The chain employs TRBV6-6 and TRBJ1-1, with unresolved D. Trimming shortened V by 4 bases and J by 1 base, and 10 bases separated the two germline ends. The CDR3 has 14 amino acids. The germline V gene encodes CDR1 MNHNY and CDR2 SVGAGI (reference sequence). The CDR3 loop is CASSSPPGNTEAFF. DNA for the CDR3: TGTGCCAGCAGTTCCCCCCCCGGGAACACTGAAGCTTTCTTT.

This chain joins TRBV5-6 and TRBJ2-5, with 9 bases fitting TRBD1. Germline-derived CDR1 and CDR2 are SGHDT and YYEEEE. The junction had 12 bases not matched to a gene; V was cut back by 4 bases and J by 5 bases. The CDR3 loop spans 16 amino acids. The CDR3 region has the DNA TGTGCCAGCAGCCCGACCGGACAGGGGATGAGGGAGACCCAGTACTTC. It is translated as CASSPTGQGMRETQYF.

The chain combines TRBV2 with TRBJ1-4; D gene uncertain. In germline, CDR1 is SNHLY, CDR2 FYNNEI. The CDR3 loop spans 14 amino acids. Trimming took off 4 bases at V and 8 bases at J, with 14 bases between the two ends. The CDR3 DNA is TGTGCCAGCAGTGGAGACTGGACTGGCGAAAAACTGTTTTTT. Translation: CASSGDWTGEKLFF.

The rearrangement links TRBV9 to TRBJ2-7; D is possibly TRBD2 (7 bases). V was pared by 2 bases and J by 6 bases, with 27 bases between. The CDR3 is 18 residues long. Germline CDR1 SGDLS, CDR2 YYNGEE. The CDR3 coding sequence is TGTGCCAGCAGCGTTGGTGTCAGCCGGGGGCTAGCGGAGATCGAGCAGTACTTC. Protein: CASSVGVSRGLAEIEQYF. The complete variable domain, with remaining parts taken from reference TRBV9 and TRBJ2-7, reads DSGVTQTPKHLITATGQRVTLRCSPRSGDLSVYWYQQSLDQGLQFLIQYYNGEERAKGNILERFSAQQFPDLHSELNLSSLELGDSALYFCASSVGVSRGLAEIEQYFGPGTRLTVT.

A word on this clone: Other DNA sequences in this sample translate to the same CDR3. The chain links TRBV12-3 or TRBV12-4 to TRBJ2-5; 7 bases are a match to TRBD1. With V trimmed by 7 bases and J by 4 bases, 6 bases remained unmatched. The CDR3 is made up of 13 amino acids. This CDR3 is CASTVTGLETQYF. The CDR3 region has the DNA TGTGCCAGCACCGTGACAGGGCTAGAGACCCAGTACTTC.

This clone is a singleton in its sample. The genes are TRBV10-1 and TRBJ2-7, with 8 positions matching TRBD2. Germline V gene lookup returns CDR1 WNHNN and CDR2 SYGVQD (reference sequence). The V and J ends lost 11 bases and 3 bases, in that order; junction bases with no gene match: 9. The CDR3 contains 13 residues. CDR3 region: CAPCRGGGYEQYF. The CDR3 coding sequence is TGCGCCCCCTGTCGGGGGGGAGGCTACGAGCAGTACTTC.

This clone has just one count. The rearrangement uses TRBV7-9 and TRBJ1-6; D call uncertain. The germline CDR1 and CDR2 sequences are SEHNR and FQNEAQ (reference sequence). The CDR3 is 13 residues long. The germline V and J ends were trimmed by 4 bases and 7 bases, with 8 bases remaining between them. The CDR3 bases are TGTGCCAGCAGCTCTCTAGCGAATTCACCCCTCCACTTT. It translates to CASSSLANSPLHF.